These 28 T cell receptor beta chains share one sample of origin, sequenced in a study of blood T cell repertoires in COVID-19. The method was immunoSEQ multiplex PCR; TCRdb's version includes in-frame clones alone and lacks a portion of them. The repertoire holds a few hundred thousand clones, about 87% seen once, with around 3.1% in the top ten. Sequencing was performed on PBMCs or T cells enriched from blood (not recorded which). Every receptor here comes from a middle-aged woman who had been exposed to COVID-19.

The CDR3 region is CASSYESYTEAFF. CDR3 DNA: TGTGCCAGCAGTTACGAGTCCTACACTGAAGCTTTCTTT. V usage is TRBV6-2 or TRBV6-3 and J usage is TRBJ1-1; D is uncertain. Germline V gene sequence: CDR1 MNHEY, CDR2 SVGEGT. CDR3 length: 13 residues. V lost 2 bases to trimming and J lost 3 bases, with 7 bases between them.

The V and J genes are TRBV27 and TRBJ1-5; tentatively, D is TRBD1 (5 bases). The V end was cut by 6 bases, the J end by 2 bases, with 14 bases between. This CDR3 is 15 amino acids long. The germline CDR1 and CDR2 sequences are MNHEY and SMNVEV (reference sequence). CDR3: CASSEVGRGNQPQHF. The CDR3 DNA is TGTGCCAGCAGCGAGGTCGGCAGGGGCAATCAGCCCCAGCATTTT.

The gene calls are TRBV11-1 and TRBJ2-7, with 7 bases that match TRBD1. V lost 5 bases to trimming and J lost 4 bases; unmatched junction nucleotides: 5. Germline lookup yields CDR1 SGHAT and CDR2 FQDESV (reference sequence). The CDR3 contains 13 residues. Here the CDR3 DNA reads TGTGCCAGCAGCCACCGACAGGGTTACGAGCAGTACGTC. It codes for CASSHRQGYEQYV.

The rearrangement links TRBV7-8 to TRBJ2-7, with 7 bases that match TRBD1. V dropped 5 bases and J dropped 3; count of bases not matched to a gene: 7. Germline V gene data show CDR1 as SGHVS and CDR2 as FQNEAQ. This CDR3 is built from 14 residues. The CDR3 region has the DNA TGTGCCAGCAGCGACAGGGATTCACTCTACGAGCAGTACTTC. As protein: CASSDRDSLYEQYF.

The chain combines TRBV5-6 with TRBJ1-2; D gene uncertain. CDR3 length equals 14 residues. V was trimmed by 0 bases and J by 3 bases, leaving 9 bases between them. Germline CDR1 SGHDT, CDR2 YYEEEE. CDR3 sequence reads: CASSLAAQYYGYTF. CDR3 bases: TGTGCCAGCAGCTTGGCTGCCCAGTACTATGGCTACACCTTC.

V and J are TRBV5-4 and TRBJ1-1; tentative D call: TRBD1 (5 bases). Germline V lookup: CDR1 SGHNT, CDR2 YYREEE (reference sequence). V was shortened by 1 base and J by 2 bases, with 12 bases between the two germline ends. The CDR3 runs to 15 residues. The DNA of the CDR3 is TGTGCCAGCAGCTTGTATGCAGGGATAAACACTGAAGCTTTCTTT. Its translation is CASSLYAGINTEAFF.

This sequence joins TRBV5-4 and TRBJ1-1; no clear D gene. In germline, CDR1 is SGHNT, CDR2 YYREEE (reference sequence). The CDR3 has 13 amino acids. V was trimmed by 7 bases and J by 1 base, leaving 11 bases between them. CDR3 DNA: TGTGCCAGCTTTCTAGGCAGGAACACTGAAGCTTTCTTT. Its protein is CASFLGRNTEAFF.

This chain links TRBV9 with TRBJ1-1; D might be TRBD1 (5 bases). The CDR3 is 14 amino acids. V lost 4 bases and J lost 1, with 11 bases in between. Germline loops: CDR1 SGDLS, CDR2 YYNGEE. In nucleotides, the CDR3 is TGTGCCAGCAGCCCCCTGGGGCAGAACACTGAAGCTTTCTTT. Translation gives CASSPLGQNTEAFF.

The chain uses TRBV7-2 and TRBJ1-2; D is uncertain. The CDR3 is 13 residues long. The V end was cut by 6 bases, the J end by 0 bases, with 8 bases between. Germline V gene sequence: CDR1 SGHTA, CDR2 FQGNSA. In nucleotides, the CDR3 is TGTGCCAGCAGTCTCCCGGCTAACTATGGCTACACCTTC. It codes for CASSLPANYGYTF. Using reference TRBV7-2 and TRBJ1-2 for the parts outside the CDR3, the full variable domain is GAGVSQSPSNKVTEKGKDVELRCDPISGHTALYWYRQSLGQGLEFLIYFQGNSAPDKSGLPSDRFSAERTGGSVSTLTIQRTQQEDSAVYLCASSLPANYGYTFGSGTRLTVV.

This sequence joins TRBV15 and TRBJ1-6, with a tentative D call TRBD1 (5 bases). The CDR3 covers 14 residues. With 1 base removed from V and 7 bases from J, the gap between germline ends came to 8 bases. CDR1 is LNHNV and CDR2 is YYDKDF in the germline V gene (reference sequence). CDR3 loop: CATSRGQLNSPLHF. CDR3 nucleotides: TGTGCCACCAGCAGAGGACAGTTGAATTCACCCCTCCACTTT.

The chain carries TRBV2 and TRBJ1-2; 7 positions agree with TRBD1. Germline assignment: CDR1 SNHLY and CDR2 FYNNEI. V shed 7 bases, J shed 3 bases, and the junction held 5 bases outside the gene matches. The CDR3 runs 13 residues. DNA of the CDR3: TGTGCCAGCAAAAGGGGGCTGGACTATGGCTACACCTTC. Translated: CASKRGLDYGYTF.

The chain combines TRBV28 with TRBJ1-6, with D hard to call. The germline CDR1 and CDR2 sequences are MDHEN and SYDVKM. The CDR3 loop spans 15 amino acids. V was cut by 3 bases and J by 7 bases, with 13 bases left in between. CDR3 in amino acids: CASSLGVLSNSPLHF. The CDR3 region has the DNA TGTGCCAGCAGTTTGGGAGTCTTGAGCAATTCACCCCTCCACTTT.

The chain joins TRBV4-2 to TRBJ2-7; maybe TRBD1 (5 bases). The V end lost 0 bases, the J end lost 4 bases, and 13 bases lay between the germline ends. The CDR3 length is 15 residues. From germline, CDR1 is LGHNA and CDR2 YNFKEQ. The CDR3 sequence is CASSQDYYRSYEQYF. The CDR3 region has the DNA TGTGCCAGCAGCCAAGATTACTACAGGTCATACGAGCAGTACTTC.

J is TRBJ2-5 and V is TRBV19, with 7 bases fitting TRBD1. The CDR3 runs 13 residues. V lost 5 bases to trimming and J lost 1 base; unmatched junction nucleotides: 1. Germline CDR1 reads LNHDA; CDR2 reads SQIVND (reference sequence). Here the CDR3 reads CASSGTAQETQYF. CDR3 coding DNA: TGTGCCAGTAGTGGGACAGCCCAAGAGACCCAGTACTTC.

The CDR3 DNA is TGTGCTAGTGGTTTGGGCGGACTAGCGAACACCGGGGAGCTGTTTTTT. As protein: CASGLGGLANTGELFF. The chain is built from TRBV12-5 and TRBJ2-2; 7 bases are shared with TRBD2. This CDR3 spans 16 amino acids. Germline lookup yields CDR1 LGHNT and CDR2 FRNRAP. V lost 1 base, J lost 0 bases, and 2 bases stayed unmatched.

The V gene is TRBV28, the J gene TRBJ1-4; TRBD1 matches 7 bases. The CDR3 sequence is 16 residues long. Germline-derived CDR1 and CDR2 are MDHEN and SYDVKM. Trimming at V came to 5 bases and at J to 3 bases, leaving 9 bases not matched to a gene. CDR3 residues: CASSILTGTANEKLFF. CDR3 coding DNA: TGTGCCAGCAGTATCCTTACCGGGACAGCTAATGAAAAACTGTTTTTT.

This clone was seen a handful of times. This rearrangement joins TRBV27 to TRBJ1-1, with D unclear. Trimming cost V 3 bases and J 8 bases, with 7 bases left between them. This CDR3 is 11 amino acids long. Germline loops: CDR1 MNHEY, CDR2 SMNVEV (reference sequence). The CDR3 loop reads CASSFRQEAFF. In DNA, the CDR3 is TGTGCCAGCAGTTTTAGACAAGAAGCTTTCTTT.

This sequence joins TRBV29-1 and TRBJ1-2, with D hard to call. The germline CDR1 and CDR2 sequences are SQVTM and ANQGSEA. Trimming pared 5 bases from V and 6 bases from J, leaving 28 bases between. CDR3 size: 17 residues. CDR3 residues: CSVYAPPTEGSPDGYTF. The CDR3 DNA sequence: TGCAGCGTTTATGCCCCACCGACGGAGGGCTCCCCGGATGGCTACACCTTC.

This clone was recorded only once. The chain links TRBV4-1 to TRBJ2-3; maybe TRBD2 (6 bases). Germline-derived CDR1 and CDR2 are MGHRA and YSYEKL. The ends were cut back, 6 bases at V and 1 base at J, with 14 bases in the middle. The CDR3 covers 15 residues. The CDR3 sequence is CASRGTPSGTDTQYF. CDR3 nucleotide sequence: TGCGCCAGCAGGGGCACGCCTAGCGGCACAGATACGCAGTATTTT.

The V gene is TRBV6-4, the J gene TRBJ2-2; unclear D gene. Trimming pared 6 bases from V and 5 bases from J, leaving 13 bases between. Germline CDR1 MRHNA, CDR2 SNTAGT. This CDR3 has 14 residues. The CDR3 loop is CASSVHPETGELFF. CDR3 in DNA: TGTGCCAGCAGCGTGCATCCGGAGACCGGGGAGCTGTTTTTT.

The chain uses TRBV7-3 and TRBJ2-3; D might be TRBD2 (5 bases). Germline-derived CDR1 and CDR2 are SGHTA and FQGTGA. Trimming stripped 5 bases from V and 4 bases from J, with 22 bases between. This CDR3 is built from 17 residues. The chain's CDR3 is CASSPAGLPGLADTQYF. CDR3 coding DNA: TGTGCCAGCAGCCCGGCGGGCCTCCCAGGTTTGGCAGATACGCAGTATTTT.

The chain recombines TRBV6-1 with TRBJ2-2; 11 nucleotides align to TRBD2. V was pared by 4 bases and J by 4 bases, with 5 bases of the junction left unmatched. Germline values: CDR1 MNHNS, CDR2 SASEGT. This CDR3 is 16 amino acids long. CDR3 nucleotides: TGTGCCAGCAGTGGACTAGCGGGGTCCCCCACCGGGGAGCTGTTTTTT. This sequence encodes CASSGLAGSPTGELFF.

This CDR3 is CASSLDGTSRADTQYF. Here the CDR3 DNA reads TGTGCCAGCAGCTTAGATGGGACTAGCAGAGCAGATACGCAGTATTTT. V is TRBV13 and J is TRBJ2-3; 9 bases are shared with TRBD2. Unmatched junction bases numbered 6, after V lost 1 base and J lost 4 bases. Germline V gene lookup returns CDR1 PRHDT and CDR2 FYEKMQ (reference sequence). CDR3 size: 16 residues.

The V gene is TRBV27, the J gene TRBJ1-2; 12 bases fit TRBD1. The CDR3 sequence is 14 residues long. Germline values: CDR1 MNHEY, CDR2 SMNVEV (reference sequence). J lost 7 bases, V lost 5 bases, and 5 bases had no gene match. Here the CDR3 DNA reads TGTGCCAGCAGTCCCGGGACAGGGGGCCTTGGCTACACCTTC. Protein: CASSPGTGGLGYTF.

The chain carries TRBV29-1 and TRBJ1-1; the D gene is possibly TRBD1 (5 bases). The germline V gene encodes CDR1 SQVTM and CDR2 ANQGSEA. Trimming stripped 7 bases from V and 3 bases from J, with 21 bases between. The CDR3 length is 15 residues. CDR3 in amino acids: CSAKAKGEGYTEAFF. The DNA of the CDR3 is TGCAGCGCAAAAGCTAAAGGGGAAGGGTACACTGAAGCTTTCTTT.

The chain joins TRBV7-2 to TRBJ1-1; no clear D gene. The CDR3 has 14 amino acids. The ends were cut back, 1 base at V and 2 bases at J, with 8 bases in the middle. Germline CDR1 and CDR2: SGHTA and FQGNSA. The CDR3 loop is CASSLGPGNTEAFF. CDR3 nucleotides: TGTGCCAGCAGCTTAGGGCCAGGAAACACTGAAGCTTTCTTT.

The chain's CDR3 is CASSLGRGGARGYTF. The CDR3 DNA reads TGTGCCAGCAGTTTAGGCCGGGGGGGGGCCCGTGGCTACACCTTC. This chain links TRBV28 with TRBJ1-2, with D tentatively TRBD1 (6 bases). Trimming took off 2 bases at V and 7 bases at J, with 17 bases between the two ends. The CDR3 loop spans 15 amino acids. Germline V CDR1 and CDR2: MDHEN, SYDVKM.

The chain couples TRBV7-2 to TRBJ1-2; TRBD1 matches at 7 bases. V lost 6 bases and J lost 4; bases outside the gene matches: 5. Per germline, CDR1 SGHTA and CDR2 FQGNSA. This CDR3 contains 13 residues. This CDR3 reads CASSRTGLYGYTF. CDR3 bases: TGTGCCAGCAGTAGGACAGGACTCTATGGCTACACCTTC.